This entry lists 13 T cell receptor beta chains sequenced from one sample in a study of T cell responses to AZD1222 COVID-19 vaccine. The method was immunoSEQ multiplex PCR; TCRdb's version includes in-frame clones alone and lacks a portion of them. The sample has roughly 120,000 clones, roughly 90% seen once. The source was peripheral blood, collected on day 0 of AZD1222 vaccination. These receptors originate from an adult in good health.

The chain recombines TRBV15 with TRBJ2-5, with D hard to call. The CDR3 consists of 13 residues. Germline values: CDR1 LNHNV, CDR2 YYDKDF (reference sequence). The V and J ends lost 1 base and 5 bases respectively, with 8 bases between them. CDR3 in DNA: TGTGCCACCAGCAGAGGTCAGGAGGAGACCCAGTACTTC. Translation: CATSRGQEETQYF.

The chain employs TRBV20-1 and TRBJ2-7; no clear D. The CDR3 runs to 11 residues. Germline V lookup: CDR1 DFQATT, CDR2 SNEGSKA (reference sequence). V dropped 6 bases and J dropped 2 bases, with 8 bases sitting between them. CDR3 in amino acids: CSAHTTYEQYF. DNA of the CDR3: TGCAGTGCCCACACCACCTACGAGCAGTACTTC.

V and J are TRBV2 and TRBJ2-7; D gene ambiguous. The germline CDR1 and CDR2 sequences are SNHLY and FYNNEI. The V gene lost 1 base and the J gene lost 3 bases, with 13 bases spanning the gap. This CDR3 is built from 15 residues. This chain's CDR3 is CASSEGLGSHYEQYF. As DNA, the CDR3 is TGTGCCAGCAGTGAAGGGCTAGGTTCGCACTACGAGCAGTACTTC.

The CDR3 region is CATSPGLGFLLTF. The CDR3 DNA follows: TGTGCCACCAGCCCCGGACTCGGTTTTCTACTCACCTTC. V usage is TRBV15 and J usage is TRBJ1-2; D is unresolved. Per germline, CDR1 LNHNV and CDR2 YYDKDF (reference sequence). Trimming removed 5 bases at V and 13 bases at J, with 20 bases between. This CDR3 contains 13 residues.

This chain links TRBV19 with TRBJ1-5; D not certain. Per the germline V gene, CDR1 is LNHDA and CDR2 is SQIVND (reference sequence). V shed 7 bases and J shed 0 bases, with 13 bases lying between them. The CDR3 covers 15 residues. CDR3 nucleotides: TGTGCCAGTACCCTATTCTCCGGTAGCAATCAGCCCCAGCATTTT. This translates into CASTLFSGSNQPQHF. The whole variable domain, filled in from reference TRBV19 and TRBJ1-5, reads DGGITQSPKYLFRKEGQNVTLSCEQNLNHDAMYWYRQDPGQGLRLIYYSQIVNDFQKGDIAEGYSVSREKKESFPLTVTSAQKNPTAFYLCASTLFSGSNQPQHFGDGTRLSIL.

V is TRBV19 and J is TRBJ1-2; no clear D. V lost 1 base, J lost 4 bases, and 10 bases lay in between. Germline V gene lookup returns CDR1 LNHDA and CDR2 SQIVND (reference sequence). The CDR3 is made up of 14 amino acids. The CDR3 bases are TGTGCCAGTAGTATAGCTGACGTTTCCTATGGCTACACCTTC. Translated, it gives CASSIADVSYGYTF.

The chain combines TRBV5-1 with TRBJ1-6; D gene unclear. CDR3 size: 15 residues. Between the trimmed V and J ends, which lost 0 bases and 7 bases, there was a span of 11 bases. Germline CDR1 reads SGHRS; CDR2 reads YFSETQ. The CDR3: CASSLGPYTNSPLHF. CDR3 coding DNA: TGCGCCAGCAGCTTGGGCCCCTATACAAATTCACCCCTCCACTTT.

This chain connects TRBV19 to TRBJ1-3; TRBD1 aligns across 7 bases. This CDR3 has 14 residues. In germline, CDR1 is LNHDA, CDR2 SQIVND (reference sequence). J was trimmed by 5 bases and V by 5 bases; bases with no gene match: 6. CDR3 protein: CASSETGNRNTIYF. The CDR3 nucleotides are TGTGCCAGTAGTGAGACAGGGAACCGAAACACCATATATTTT.

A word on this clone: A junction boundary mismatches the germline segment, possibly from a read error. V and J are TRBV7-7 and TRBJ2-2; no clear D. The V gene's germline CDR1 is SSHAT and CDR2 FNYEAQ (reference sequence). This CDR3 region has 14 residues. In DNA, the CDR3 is TGTGCTAGCAGCTCGAACTTAAACACCGGGGAGCTGTTTTTT. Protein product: CASSSNLNTGELFF. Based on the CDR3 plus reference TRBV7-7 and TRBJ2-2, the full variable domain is GAGVSQSPRYKVTKRGQDVTLRCDPISSHATLYWYQQALGQGPEFLTYFNYEAQPDKSGLPSDRFSAERPEGSISTLTIQRTEQRDSAMYRCASSSNLNTGELFFGEGSRLTVL.

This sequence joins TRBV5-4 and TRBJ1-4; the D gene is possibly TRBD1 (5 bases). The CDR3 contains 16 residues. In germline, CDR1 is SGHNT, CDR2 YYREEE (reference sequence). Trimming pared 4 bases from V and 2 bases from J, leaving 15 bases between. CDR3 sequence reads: CASSLGAGATNEKLFF. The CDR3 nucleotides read TGTGCCAGCAGCCTTGGGGCAGGAGCTACTAATGAAAAACTGTTTTTT.

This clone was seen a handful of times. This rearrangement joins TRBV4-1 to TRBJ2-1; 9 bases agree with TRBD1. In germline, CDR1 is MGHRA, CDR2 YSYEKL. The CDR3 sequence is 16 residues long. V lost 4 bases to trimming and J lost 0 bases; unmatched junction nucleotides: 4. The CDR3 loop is CASSPGQGPSYNEQFF. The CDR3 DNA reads TGCGCCAGCAGCCCCGGACAGGGGCCCTCCTACAATGAGCAGTTCTTC.

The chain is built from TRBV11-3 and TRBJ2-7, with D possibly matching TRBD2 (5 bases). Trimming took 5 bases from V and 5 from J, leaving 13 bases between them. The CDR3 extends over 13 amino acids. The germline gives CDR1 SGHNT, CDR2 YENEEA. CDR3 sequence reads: CASSPGENNEQYF. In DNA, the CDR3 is TGTGCCAGCAGCCCCGGGGAGAATAACGAGCAGTACTTC.

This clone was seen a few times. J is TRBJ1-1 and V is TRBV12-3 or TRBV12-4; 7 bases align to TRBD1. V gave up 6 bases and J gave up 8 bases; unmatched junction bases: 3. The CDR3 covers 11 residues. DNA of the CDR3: TGTGCCAGCAGGAACAGGGGAGAAGCTTTCTTT. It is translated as CASRNRGEAFF.